These T cell receptor beta chains were read from a single sample in a study of blood T cell repertoires in COVID-19. Assay: immunoSEQ multiplex PCR; the TCRdb copy retains only in-frame clones and omits some. Seen here are roughly 230,000 clones, roughly four fifths observed once, and the top ten hold approximately 7%. The sample consisted of peripheral blood. The receptors were gathered from a woman between 50 and 59 years old with acute or convalescent COVID-19. Each CDR3 is given with its conserved first and last residue. Fields, in order: J gene, clone size, V gene, D gene, CDR3 protein, CDR3 DNA. A D gene is named only where the DNA matches it firmly. The size entry is marked missing in some rows and otherwise reads once, few, many or a size class.

TRBJ2-5,.,TRBV29-1,TRBD2,CSVASGGPQETQYF,TGCAGCGTTGCGTCGGGGGGTCCTCAAGAGACCCAGTACTTC
TRBJ1-2,.,TRBV11-2,TRBD1,CASSSRTGRVYGYTF,TGTGCCAGCAGCTCGCGGACAGGGAGGGTCTATGGCTACACCTTC
TRBJ2-7,.,TRBV5-6,.,CASSRLASNIDEQYF,TGTGCCAGCAGCCGGCTGGCTAGCAATATCGACGAGCAGTACTTC
TRBJ2-1,.,TRBV7-8,.,CASSLGLDDEQFF,TGTGCCAGCAGCTTAGGACTAGACGATGAGCAGTTCTTC
TRBJ2-5,.,TRBV29-1,.,CSVVRSGGWTQYF,TGCAGCGTTGTTCGGTCGGGGGGCTGGACCCAGTACTTC
TRBJ1-1,.,TRBV6-5,.,CASGRAGNTEAFF,TGTGCCAGCGGGAGGGCGGGGAACACTGAAGCTTTCTTT
TRBJ2-1,.,TRBV3-1/TRBV3-2,TRBD2,CASSQDQVEGWLAGSYNEQFF,TGTGCCAGCAGCCAAGATCAGGTCGAAGGGTGGCTAGCGGGGAGTTACAATGAGCAGTTCTTC
TRBJ1-1,.,TRBV9,TRBD1,CASSPWTGRPEAFF,TGTGCCAGCAGCCCATGGACAGGGAGACCTGAAGCTTTCTTT
TRBJ1-2,.,TRBV6-2/TRBV6-3,.,CASSWGRAGGYTF,TGTGCCAGCAGTTGGGGCCGGGCAGGTGGCTACACCTTC
TRBJ2-7,.,TRBV5-6,.,CASSMGQTQRRQYF,TGTGCCAGCAGCATGGGACAAACACAAAGGCGGCAGTACTTC
TRBJ1-2,.,TRBV5-8,.,CASSIGGAVGLDGYTF,TGTGCCAGCAGCATTGGGGGCGCTGTCGGTTTGGATGGCTACACCTTC
TRBJ1-1,.,TRBV28,TRBD1,CASSPRTGLNTEAFF,TGTGCCAGCAGTCCTCGGACAGGACTGAACACTGAAGCTTTCTTT
TRBJ2-1,.,TRBV3-1/TRBV3-2,.,CASSPAGGRTWNEQFF,TGTGCCAGCAGCCCCGCCGGGGGACGGACGTGGAATGAGCAGTTCTTC
TRBJ2-7,few,TRBV15,TRBD2,CATSRDTSGREYF,TGTGCCACCAGCAGAGATACAAGCGGGAGAGAATACTTC
TRBJ2-6,.,TRBV10-3,.,CAISESWGAGANVLTF,TGTGCCATCAGTGAGTCGTGGGGAGCTGGGGCCAACGTCCTGACTTTC
TRBJ2-7,.,TRBV6-6,.,CASSPQAYEQYF,TGTGCCAGCAGTCCACAGGCGTACGAGCAGTACTTC
TRBJ2-2,.,TRBV28,TRBD2,CASSFGHAGEGAGELFF,TGTGCCAGCAGTTTCGGCCACGCGGGAGAAGGAGCCGGGGAGCTGTTTTTT
TRBJ2-1,.,TRBV2,.,CASSDGARGVF,TGTGCCAGCAGTGACGGGGCCAGGGGGGTCTTC
TRBJ2-7,few,TRBV19,TRBD2,CASSIGLAGAYEQYF,TGTGCCAGTAGTATCGGACTAGCGGGAGCTTACGAGCAGTACTTC
TRBJ2-4,once,TRBV27,TRBD1,CASSFLDRDQNIQYF,TGTGCCAGCAGTTTCCTCGACAGGGACCAAAACATTCAGTACTTC
TRBJ1-6,.,TRBV11-2,.,CASSPSRGGESPLHF,TGTGCCAGCAGCCCGTCCCGGGGAGGGGAGTCACCCCTCCACTTT
TRBJ1-2,once,TRBV6-5,TRBD1,CASNRDRDNYGYTF,TGTGCCAGCAACCGGGACAGGGATAACTATGGCTACACCTTC
TRBJ2-5,.,TRBV5-1,.,CASSLGRAETQYF,TGCGCCAGCAGCTTGGGGCGGGCGGAGACCCAGTACTTC
TRBJ1-5,.,TRBV19,TRBD1,CASSRTGDEGPQHF,TGTGCCAGTAGCAGGACAGGGGACGAGGGGCCCCAGCATTTT
TRBJ1-2,.,TRBV7-2,TRBD1,CASSLGGTGAYYGYTF,TGTGCCAGCAGCTTAGGCGGGACAGGGGCATACTATGGCTACACCTTC
TRBJ1-6,.,TRBV30,.,CAWKSRTENSPLHF,TGTGCCTGGAAAAGCCGGACAGAAAATTCACCCCTCCACTTT
TRBJ2-7,.,TRBV28,.,CASSSPGTYEQYF,TGTGCCAGCAGTTCCCCAGGTACCTACGAGCAGTACTTC
TRBJ2-5,once,TRBV10-3,.,CAMSPLQGNQETQYF,TGTGCCATGAGCCCCCTACAGGGTAACCAAGAGACCCAGTACTTC
TRBJ2-5,.,TRBV14,TRBD2,CASSQSLAGGDQYF,TGTGCCAGCAGCCAATCACTAGCGGGGGGGGACCAGTACTTC
TRBJ2-3,.,TRBV3-1/TRBV3-2,.,CASSQEFSSTDTQYF,TGTGCCAGCAGCCAAGAGTTTTCTAGCACAGATACGCAGTATTTT
TRBJ2-3,.,TRBV2,.,CASRTDAEGTDTQYF,TGTGCCAGCAGGACGGATGCGGAGGGCACAGATACGCAGTATTTT
TRBJ2-7,medium-sized,TRBV9,TRBD2,CASSPRLAGAYEQYF,TGTGCCAGCAGCCCCCGACTAGCGGGGGCCTACGAGCAGTACTTC
TRBJ2-5,.,TRBV7-8,.,CASSSAGLTQYF,TGTGCCAGCAGCTCCGCCGGGTTGACCCAGTACTTC
TRBJ1-6,.,TRBV6-6,.,CASSYGQDNSPLHF,TGTGCCAGCAGTTACGGGCAAGATAATTCACCCCTCCACTTT
TRBJ2-3,.,TRBV28,.,CASSLAGTDTQYF,TGTGCCAGCAGTCTGGCGGGCACAGATACGCAGTATTTT
TRBJ1-2,.,TRBV3-1/TRBV3-2,TRBD1,CASSPTGNYGYTF,TGTGCCAGCAGCCCGACAGGGAACTATGGCTACACCTTC
TRBJ2-7,.,TRBV7-3,TRBD1,CASSSGTGAGEQYF,TGTGCCAGCAGTTCCGGGACAGGGGCAGGGGAGCAGTACTTC